A selection of T cell receptor beta chains follows, all from one sample in a study of CD8+ T cells in alopecia areata. Generated by immunoSEQ multiplex PCR, the TCRdb table keeps only in-frame clones and is missing some. The top ten hold approximately 1.4% of the sample, which has 200,000 to 250,000 clones, 50% to 70% seen once. The sample here was CD4+ T cells sorted from blood, taken at week 4, from a patient treated with tofacitinib. The origin of the receptors is a human donor with alopecia areata. Both conserved end residues are part of each CDR3.

13	TRBJ1-1	TRBV28	CASSPGQHTEAFF
15	TRBJ2-2	TRBV4-2	CASSQAHLATGELFF
14	TRBJ2-5	TRBV7-9	CASSLWREKETQYF
14	TRBJ2-2	TRBV5-1	CASSSEAHTGELFF
18	TRBJ1-2	TRBV7-2	CASSLGGTGAKVGYGYTF
15	TRBJ1-5	TRBV30	CAWSVRGGARQPQHF
16	TRBJ2-3	TRBV9	CASSVGGLARSDTQYF
14	TRBJ1-6	TRBV11-1	CASSFEGYNSPLHF
16	TRBJ2-7	TRBV7-2	CASSLAPGQGAGEQYF
13	TRBJ1-1	TRBV5-1	CASSPGVAPEAFF
13	TRBJ2-7	TRBV10-3	CAISEGQTYEQYF
14	TRBJ1-2	TRBV7-2	CASSLDSRTYGYTF
16	TRBJ1-1	TRBV11-2	CASSLLLGHTNTEAFF
14	TRBJ1-2	TRBV15	CATSREGNDYGYTF
11	TRBJ2-5	TRBV30	CAWSQEPTQYF
15	TRBJ1-5	TRBV5-1	CASSPGTGLWQPQHF
10	TRBJ2-7	TRBV10-3	CAISHHEQYF
14	TRBJ2-3	TRBV5-6	CASSLRQGGDTQYF
16	TRBJ2-6	TRBV4-1	CASSRSGGSGANVLTF
11	TRBJ1-2	TRBV2	CASSVLEGYTF
15	TRBJ2-6	TRBV30	CAWNPTGSGANVLTF
17	TRBJ2-3	TRBV4-2	CASSQALLGGATDTQYF
15	TRBJ2-3	TRBV25-1	CASSGTSGGPDTQYF
14	TRBJ2-3	TRBV7-9	CASSLLGGTDTQYF
13	TRBJ2-7	TRBV14	CASSQDRLGEQYF
14	TRBJ1-2	TRBV6-5	CASSYSGQGSGYTF
13	TRBJ1-4	TRBV30	CAWSMGQGKKLFF